The T cell receptor beta chain described here comes from a study of blood T cells in healthy people across ages. V was pared by 3 bases and J by 7 bases, with 9 bases between. The CDR3 has 12 amino acids. Looked up from germline, CDR1 is MNHEY and CDR2 is SMNVEV (reference sequence). Together with a sample-barcoded 5' primer, a J-beta primer mix was included in a second PCR lasting roughly 6 to 12 cycles. Each sample provided no less than 3 million CDR3-containing paired-end reads. TCRdb re-called the 5' RACE reads through MiXCR, storing one row per CDR3 protein. The table has 790,000 or so distinct CDR3 sequences, more than 50% seen once. The sample holds a few counts of this clonotype.

This clonotype was sampled from a man between 40 and 49 years old in good health. The sequenced material came from blood. The chain carries TRBV27 and TRBJ1-2, with D perhaps matching TRBD1 (6 bases). CDR3 residues: CASSFRGGGYTF. The DNA of the CDR3 is TGTGCCAGCAGTTTCAGGGGCGGTGGCTACACCTTC.